This is a list of T cell receptor beta chains from one sample in a study of PD-L1 blockade in urothelial cancer. TCRdb's copy holds only in-frame clones and misses some; the assay was immunoSEQ multiplex PCR. The data show about 52,000 clones, approximately 88% seen once. The source material was PBMCs, sampled around atezolizumab (anti-PD-L1) treatment. The receptors stem from a man aged 45-65 years with urothelial cancer. Both conserved end residues are part of each CDR3. D genes are given only for firm matches. Clone size is given for some rows only: seen once, a few or many times, or a class if the clone is expanded.

J | V | D | size | CDR3 | DNA
TRBJ2-7 | TRBV6-5 | TRBD1 | NA | CASSYLTGNDEQYF | TGTGCCAGCAGTTACTTGACAGGGAACGACGAGCAGTACTTC
TRBJ2-5 | TRBV14 | NA | NA | CASSQADKTGVETQYF | TGTGCCAGCAGCCAAGCAGACAAGACAGGCGTGGAGACCCAGTACTTC
TRBJ1-2 | TRBV19 | TRBD1 | NA | CASSMTGGGGYGYTF | TGTGCCAGTAGTATGACAGGGGGCGGTGGCTATGGCTACACCTTC
TRBJ2-1 | TRBV5-1 | TRBD1 | NA | CASSSTIPGTGGGSIYNEQFF | TGCGCCAGCAGCTCTACTATACCCGGGACAGGGGGCGGTTCAATCTACAATGAGCAGTTCTTC
TRBJ2-2 | TRBV28 | TRBD1 | NA | CASSPGDRGAGELFF | TGTGCCAGCAGTCCCGGGGACAGGGGTGCCGGGGAGCTGTTTTTT
TRBJ2-2 | TRBV19 | TRBD2 | NA | CASGGAGNLELFF | TGTGCCAGTGGAGGAGCGGGGAACCTAGAGCTGTTTTTT
TRBJ2-7 | TRBV7-7 | NA | NA | CASSVTPSELYEQYF | TGTGCCAGCAGCGTCACACCTAGCGAACTATACGAGCAGTACTTC
TRBJ1-2 | TRBV4-3 | TRBD1 | NA | CASSPGQGSNTF | TGCGCCAGCAGCCCCGGACAGGGTTCAAATACCTTC
TRBJ1-6 | TRBV12-5 | TRBD1 | NA | CASGLVPGGQTYSYNSPLHF | TGTGCTAGTGGTTTGGTACCAGGGGGACAGACTTACTCCTATAATTCACCCCTCCACTTT
TRBJ1-1 | TRBV11-3 | NA | once | CASSRTVNTEAFF | TGTGCCAGCAGCCGTACAGTGAACACTGAAGCTTTCTTT
TRBJ2-5 | TRBV7-3 | TRBD2 | NA | CASSLSGGEETQYF | TGTGCCAGCAGCTTAAGCGGGGGGGAAGAGACCCAGTACTTC
TRBJ2-5 | TRBV9 | TRBD1 | NA | CASSRDRGKATQYF | TGTGCCAGCAGCCGGGACAGAGGAAAAGCGACCCAGTACTTC
TRBJ2-5 | TRBV27 | TRBD2 | once | CASRGGATSGLQETQYF | TGTGCCAGCAGGGGGGGGGCGACTAGCGGGTTACAAGAGACCCAGTACTTC
TRBJ2-7 | TRBV19 | TRBD1 | NA | CASSGLDRASYEQYF | TGTGCCAGTAGTGGGTTGGACAGGGCTTCCTACGAGCAGTACTTC
TRBJ2-1 | TRBV11-3 | TRBD2 | few | CASSFSGYSYNEQFF | TGTGCCAGCAGCTTTAGCGGGTACTCCTACAATGAGCAGTTCTTC
TRBJ1-5 | TRBV2 | NA | NA | CASRGGMGENQPQHF | TGTGCCAGCAGGGGGGGAATGGGAGAAAATCAGCCCCAGCATTTT
TRBJ1-5 | TRBV6-1 | NA | NA | CASVLGHGQPQHF | TGTGCCTCAGTGCTGGGGCATGGGCAGCCCCAGCATTTT
TRBJ2-1 | TRBV9 | NA | once | CASSVAGGSYNEQFF | TGTGCCAGCAGCGTAGCCGGGGGTTCCTACAATGAGCAGTTCTTC
TRBJ1-5 | TRBV7-9 | TRBD1 | NA | CASSFGTGVHQPQHF | TGTGCCAGCAGCTTTGGAACAGGGGTACATCAGCCCCAGCATTTT
TRBJ1-1 | TRBV7-2 | TRBD1 | NA | CASSSRDRFLNTEAFF | TGTGCCAGCAGCTCCAGGGACAGGTTCCTAAACACTGAAGCTTTCTTT
TRBJ1-1 | TRBV6-1 | NA | NA | CASSETPQGKAFF | TGTGCCAGCAGTGAAACTCCGCAGGGGAAAGCTTTCTTT
TRBJ2-7 | TRBV7-6 | NA | NA | CASSLAFRGYEQYF | TGTGCCAGCAGCTTAGCTTTCCGGGGCTACGAGCAGTACTTC
TRBJ2-1 | TRBV19 | TRBD1 | NA | CASSNRGNEQFF | TGTGCCAGTAGTAACAGGGGTAATGAGCAGTTCTTC
TRBJ2-3 | TRBV6-6 | TRBD2 | NA | CASSPGLVRGTQYF | TGTGCCAGCAGCCCGGGACTAGTGAGGGGTACGCAGTATTTT
TRBJ1-5 | TRBV19 | NA | NA | CASSIDRARYSNQPQHF | TGTGCCAGTAGTATAGACAGGGCGAGATATAGCAATCAGCCCCAGCATTTT
TRBJ1-3 | TRBV4-2 | NA | NA | CASSQDRDTIYF | TGTGCCAGCAGCCAAGATCGAGACACCATATATTTT
TRBJ2-4 | TRBV2 | NA | NA | CASRMGGIQYF | TGTGCCAGCAGAATGGGGGGCATTCAGTACTTC
TRBJ2-3 | TRBV7-7 | NA | NA | CASSPDTFHTDTQYF | TGTGCCAGCAGCCCCGACACCTTTCACACAGATACGCAGTATTTT
TRBJ2-7 | TRBV30 | TRBD1 | NA | CAWSRTGGGYGQYF | TGTGCCTGGAGTCGGACAGGGGGCGGGTACGGGCAGTACTTC
TRBJ2-7 | TRBV10-2 | TRBD2 | NA | CASSGDSGVTYEQYF | TGCGCCAGCAGTGGGGATAGCGGGGTAACCTACGAGCAGTACTTC
TRBJ2-7 | TRBV27 | NA | NA | CASSLTVSAGEQYF | TGTGCCAGCAGTTTAACTGTCTCTGCGGGGGAGCAGTACTTC
TRBJ2-2 | TRBV19 | NA | once | CASNRGYTGELFF | TGTGCCAGTAATAGGGGTTACACCGGGGAGCTGTTTTTT
TRBJ2-3 | TRBV29-1 | TRBD2 | NA | CSVDKTSGRVTDTQYF | TGCAGCGTTGATAAGACTAGCGGGAGGGTGACAGATACGCAGTATTTT
TRBJ2-1 | TRBV7-3 | TRBD2 | NA | CASSSQTSGGHNEQFF | TGTGCCAGCAGCTCCCAGACTAGCGGGGGACACAATGAGCAGTTCTTC
TRBJ2-1 | TRBV10-3 | TRBD2 | NA | CAISAGGRDEQFF | TGTGCCATCAGTGCGGGGGGGCGGGATGAGCAGTTCTTC
TRBJ2-2 | TRBV12-5 | NA | NA | CASGQAQANTGELFF | TGTGCTAGTGGCCAAGCCCAGGCAAACACCGGGGAGCTGTTTTTT
TRBJ2-3 | TRBV7-2 | TRBD1 | NA | CASSARTGSTDTQYF | TGTGCCAGCAGCGCCCGGACAGGGAGCACAGATACGCAGTATTTT
TRBJ1-1 | TRBV15 | TRBD1 | NA | CATSRFSQGGARLTEAFF | TGTGCCACCAGCAGATTCTCTCAGGGGGGCGCAAGGCTCACTGAAGCTTTCTTT
TRBJ1-5 | TRBV7-8 | NA | NA | CASSLDLGTNQPQHF | TGTGCCAGCAGCTTAGACCTAGGCACCAATCAGCCCCAGCATTTT
TRBJ2-5 | TRBV4-3 | TRBD2 | NA | CASSPSLSSGGGIIAQYF | TGCGCCAGCAGCCCCTCCCTCTCTAGCGGGGGGGGGATTATAGCCCAGTACTTC
TRBJ2-1 | TRBV28 | NA | NA | CASSSGGAPYNEQFF | TGTGCCAGCAGTTCTGGCGGGGCTCCCTACAATGAGCAGTTCTTC
TRBJ2-3 | TRBV5-1 | NA | NA | CASSLGAGDTQYF | TGCGCCAGCAGCTTGGGTGCGGGGGATACGCAGTATTTT
TRBJ2-7 | TRBV5-1 | NA | NA | CASSLSLRIQGTYEQYF | TGCGCCAGCAGCTTGTCCCTTCGAATCCAGGGTACCTACGAGCAGTACTTC
TRBJ1-2 | TRBV6-5 | TRBD1 | NA | CASTKTGNYGYTF | TGTGCCAGCACCAAGACAGGGAACTATGGCTACACCTTC
TRBJ2-2 | TRBV28 | TRBD1 | NA | CASSPVRGLTTGELFF | TGTGCCAGCAGTCCTGTCAGGGGGCTTACCACCGGGGAGCTGTTTTTT
TRBJ2-2 | TRBV27 | NA | NA | CASSFPANTGELFF | TGTGCCAGCAGTTTTCCTGCGAACACCGGGGAGCTGTTTTTT
TRBJ2-5 | TRBV2 | TRBD1 | NA | CASHPTGVVAETQYF | TGTGCCAGCCACCCAACAGGGGTGGTGGCAGAGACCCAGTACTTC
TRBJ2-1 | TRBV7-6 | TRBD1 | NA | CASSYGTGITYEQFF | TGTGCCAGCAGCTATGGGACAGGGATCACCTATGAGCAGTTCTTC
TRBJ2-5 | TRBV10-3 | NA | NA | CAISDLANGQETQYF | TGTGCCATCAGTGACCTGGCTAACGGGCAAGAGACCCAGTACTTC
TRBJ2-3 | TRBV6-1 | NA | NA | CASRTPQADTQYF | TGTGCCAGCAGGACCCCACAGGCAGATACGCAGTATTTT
TRBJ2-3 | TRBV9 | NA | NA | CASSPRGESTDTQYF | TGTGCCAGCAGCCCCAGGGGCGAAAGCACAGATACGCAGTATTTT
TRBJ2-3 | TRBV5-1 | TRBD1 | NA | CASSTRQGAYTDTQYF | TGCGCCAGCAGCACCCGACAGGGCGCTTACACAGATACGCAGTATTTT
TRBJ2-5 | TRBV14 | NA | NA | CASSPLGGETQYF | TGTGCCAGCAGCCCCCTGGGCGGGGAGACCCAGTACTTC
TRBJ2-7 | TRBV19 | NA | few | CASSIGGGGGLAYEQYF | TGTGCCAGTAGTATAGGAGGAGGGGGCGGTTTGGCCTACGAGCAGTACTTC
TRBJ1-2 | TRBV5-5 | TRBD1 | NA | CASSPTGGNYGYTF | TGTGCCAGCAGCCCAACAGGGGGCAACTATGGCTACACCTTC
TRBJ2-3 | TRBV5-1 | TRBD2 | NA | CASSLGDYPTTDTQYF | TGCGCCAGCAGCTTGGGGGACTATCCGACCACAGATACGCAGTATTTT
TRBJ1-5 | TRBV30 | NA | NA | CAWSVRGSFNQPQHF | TGTGCCTGGAGTGTAAGGGGCAGCTTCAATCAGCCCCAGCATTTT
TRBJ2-1 | TRBV7-9 | TRBD2 | once | CASRPRTSGRASYNEQFF | TGTGCCAGCAGGCCTAGGACTAGCGGGAGGGCGTCCTACAATGAGCAGTTCTTC
TRBJ2-3 | TRBV9 | TRBD2 | NA | CASSAPGTSSVGTQYF | TGTGCCAGCAGCGCCCCCGGGACTAGCAGTGTTGGTACGCAGTATTTT
TRBJ1-1 | TRBV7-8 | NA | NA | CASSLSSDSEAFF | TGTGCCAGCAGCTTATCAAGCGACAGCGAAGCTTTCTTT